This T cell receptor (beta chain) was documented in a study of blood T cells in healthy people across ages. Study-wide context: In model experiments, template switching was able to capture about one barcoded beta molecule for every two T cells that were present. Study-level points and caveats: Among T cells, TCR beta diversity per million cells dropped roughly linearly as age rose.

Each donor was a healthy Caucasian individual from Russia, aged roughly 6 to 95. Per the germline V gene, CDR1 is MDHEN and CDR2 is SYDVKM. The CDR3 extends over 16 amino acids. Trimming at V came to 4 bases and at J to 2 bases, leaving 6 bases not matched to a gene. To note about this clonotype: No antigen is known for it.

It was with a sample-barcoded 5' primer and a J-beta primer mix that a second PCR of roughly 6 to 12 cycles was run. TCRdb used MiXCR to reprocess the 5' RACE reads, holding one entry per CDR3 protein. The table lists over 750,000 distinct CDR3 sequences, approximately 25% of them singletons. This sample was shared with a second study, whose subject was T cells of mothers and their children.

The receptor comes from a boy between 10 and 17 years old in good health. The V and J genes are TRBV28 and TRBJ2-5, with TRBD2 identical over 11 bases. The sample taken for sequencing was blood. The CDR3 sequence is CASSSQGLAEQETQYF. In DNA form, the CDR3 reads TGTGCCAGCAGTTCACAGGGACTAGCGGAACAAGAGACCCAGTACTTC.